These 27 T cell receptor beta chains were sequenced from one sample in a study of blood T cell repertoires in COVID-19. TCRdb's copy holds only in-frame clones and misses some; the assay was immunoSEQ multiplex PCR. The sample contains some 200,000 clones, about 89% of which appear only once. Sequenced: peripheral blood. These receptors originate from a man aged 70-80 years with acute or convalescent COVID-19.

The CDR3 loop is CASSPGLAVSYNEQFF. The CDR3 nucleotides are TGTGCCAGCAGCCCCGGACTAGCGGTTTCCTACAATGAGCAGTTCTTC. V usage is TRBV11-2 and J usage is TRBJ2-1; TRBD2 matches at 10 bases. CDR3 length: 16 amino acids. Looked up from germline, CDR1 is SGHAT and CDR2 is FQNNGV. V shed 5 bases, J shed 1 base, and the junction held 5 bases outside the gene matches.

This clone was counted once. The chain links TRBV12-3 or TRBV12-4 to TRBJ2-1; tentatively, D is TRBD2 (6 bases). This CDR3 has 13 residues. The V end was cut by 4 bases, the J end by 9 bases, with 13 bases between. The CDR3 region is CASSSASAGEQFF. The CDR3 coding sequence is TGTGCCAGCAGTTCTGCTAGCGCCGGTGAGCAGTTCTTC.

The J gene is TRBJ1-5, the V gene TRBV27; the D gene is possibly TRBD1 (6 bases). The length of the CDR3 is 15 residues. The germline CDR1 and CDR2 sequences are MNHEY and SMNVEV (reference sequence). V dropped 5 bases and J dropped 6 bases, with 17 bases sitting between them. This CDR3 reads CASSPGTQGSQPQHF. CDR3 coding DNA: TGTGCCAGCAGTCCCGGGACACAAGGCAGTCAGCCCCAGCATTTT.

The J gene is TRBJ2-1, the V gene TRBV7-8; 7 bases fit TRBD2. V gave up 2 bases and J gave up 0 bases; unmatched junction bases: 1. Germline loops: CDR1 SGHVS, CDR2 FQNEAQ. The CDR3 sequence is 15 residues long. CDR3 sequence reads: CASSLSGGSYNEQFF. The CDR3 coding sequence is TGTGCCAGCAGCTTATCGGGAGGCTCCTACAATGAGCAGTTCTTC.

V gene TRBV6-1 combines with J gene TRBJ1-2, with D perhaps matching TRBD1 (6 bases). Trimming removed 0 bases from V and 4 bases from J, with 15 bases in between. CDR1 is MNHNS and CDR2 is SASEGT in the germline V gene. The CDR3 sequence is 16 residues long. CDR3 sequence (DNA): TGTGCCAGCAGTGAAGCCTGGGCGGGGGGCGGCTATGGCTACACCTTC. Its translation is CASSEAWAGGGYGYTF.

The CDR3 DNA reads TGTGCCAGCACTCGCGGGGGGTCCTACAATGAGCAGTTCTTC. Translation: CASTRGGSYNEQFF. V and J are TRBV6-5 and TRBJ2-1; TRBD2 aligns across 8 bases. The J segment lost 1 base and the V segment lost 7 bases, leaving 3 bases of the junction unmatched. Per germline, CDR1 MNHEY and CDR2 SVGAGI. This CDR3 is built from 14 residues.

The chain employs TRBV27 and TRBJ1-6; TRBD1 aligns across 11 bases. V was clipped by 5 bases and J by 8 bases; unmatched bases: 5. The germline CDR1 and CDR2 sequences are MNHEY and SMNVEV (reference sequence). The CDR3 length is 15 residues. CDR3 region: CASSPWDRGDSPLHF. Here the CDR3 DNA reads TGTGCCAGCAGTCCCTGGGACAGGGGGGATTCACCCCTCCACTTT.

V and J are TRBV28 and TRBJ1-2; a possible D gene is TRBD1 (6 bases). The V end was cut by 5 bases, the J end by 3 bases, with 13 bases between. This CDR3 contains 14 residues. Germline assignment: CDR1 MDHEN and CDR2 SYDVKM. The chain's CDR3 is CASSGGDRYYGYTF. The DNA for the CDR3 is TGTGCCAGCAGTGGGGGTGACAGGTACTATGGCTACACCTTC.

The chain joins TRBV18 to TRBJ2-2, with TRBD2 matching 7 bases. V trimming: 2 bases; J trimming: 4 bases; junction bases outside the gene matches: 7. The CDR3 totals 16 residues. Germline CDR1 reads KGHSH; CDR2 reads LQKENI. CDR3 loop: CASSPIEAGFTGELFF. The DNA for the CDR3 is TGTGCCAGCTCACCAATAGAAGCGGGGTTCACCGGGGAGCTGTTTTTT.

This chain joins TRBV28 and TRBJ1-2, with 7 bases lining up with TRBD1. Germline V gene lookup returns CDR1 MDHEN and CDR2 SYDVKM. The CDR3 runs 16 residues. V shed 5 bases and J 3 bases; nucleotides not matched to a gene: 12. CDR3 loop: CASSELGTAEHYGYTF. The CDR3, as DNA: TGTGCCAGCAGTGAACTGGGGACAGCGGAACACTATGGCTACACCTTC.

The V gene is TRBV6-5, the J gene TRBJ2-1; TRBD2 agrees at 12 bases. The CDR3 sequence is 14 residues long. V was clipped by 7 bases and J by 8 bases; unmatched bases: 6. Germline loops: CDR1 MNHEY, CDR2 SVGAGI. The CDR3 DNA sequence: TGTGCCAGCACCAGACTAGCGGGAGTCCATGAGCAGTTCTTC. This translates into CASTRLAGVHEQFF.

The genes are TRBV5-1 and TRBJ2-3, with 13 bases identical to TRBD2. The CDR3 contains 18 residues. J was trimmed by 2 bases and V by 3 bases; bases with no gene match: 9. The germline CDR1 and CDR2 sequences are SGHRS and YFSETQ. The CDR3 DNA sequence: TGCGCCAGCAGCTCCGGACTAGCGGGAGACCCTATCACAGATACGCAGTATTTT. Protein sequence: CASSSGLAGDPITDTQYF.

The CDR3 is CASSGARTGDYEQYF. The CDR3 DNA is TGTGCCAGCAGTGGGGCAAGGACGGGGGACTACGAGCAGTACTTC. The chain recombines TRBV25-1 with TRBJ2-7, with D perhaps matching TRBD2 (6 bases). Trimming removed 4 bases from V and 3 bases from J, with 16 bases in between. CDR3 length: 15 amino acids. Germline values: CDR1 MGHDK, CDR2 SYGVNS.

The chain couples TRBV10-3 to TRBJ2-7; D perhaps matches TRBD2 (6 bases). The CDR3 has 15 amino acids. In germline, CDR1 is ENHRY, CDR2 SYGVKD. The ends were cut back, 8 bases at V and 2 bases at J, with 19 bases in the middle. The DNA of the CDR3 is TGTGCCATCGGAGGGAATGATGAGGGAACCTACGAGCAGTACTTC. Its translation: CAIGGNDEGTYEQYF.

Here the CDR3 reads CASISTGASNQPQHF. The CDR3 DNA reads TGTGCCAGCATCTCGACAGGGGCCAGCAATCAGCCCCAGCATTTT. J is TRBJ1-5 and V is TRBV28; 8 bases are a match to TRBD1. The CDR3 consists of 15 residues. V trimming: 7 bases; J trimming: 1 base; junction bases outside the gene matches: 6. Looked up from germline, CDR1 is MDHEN and CDR2 is SYDVKM.

V is TRBV5-1 and J is TRBJ2-3; 10 positions match TRBD2. Trimming at V came to 3 bases and at J to 5 bases, leaving 6 bases not matched to a gene. Germline V gene data show CDR1 as SGHRS and CDR2 as YFSETQ. The CDR3 covers 15 residues. The DNA for the CDR3 is TGCGCCAGCAGCTCCTTAGCGGGGGGAATAGATACGCAGTATTTT. This codes for CASSSLAGGIDTQYF.

This clone showed up just once. V gene TRBV5-1 combines with J gene TRBJ1-2; no reliable D call. The length of the CDR3 is 15 residues. V was pared by 1 base and J by 7 bases, with 17 bases between. Germline CDR1 reads SGHRS; CDR2 reads YFSETQ. For the CDR3, the DNA is TGCGCCAGCAGCTTGAATCCAACACAGTATGGTGGCTACACCTTC. Translating it yields CASSLNPTQYGGYTF.

This clone was seen a single time. The genes are TRBV29-1 and TRBJ2-1; TRBD2 agrees at 9 bases. Germline V CDR1 and CDR2: SQVTM, ANQGSEA. J gave up 4 bases and V 8 bases, and 12 bases lay outside the gene matches. The CDR3 spans 15 residues. CDR3 amino acids: CSCGGEGGTYNEQFF. The CDR3, as DNA: TGCAGCTGCGGGGGGGAAGGAGGGACTTACAATGAGCAGTTCTTC.

This clone was seen a few times. V is TRBV9 and J is TRBJ1-2; D unresolved. V lost 0 bases and J 2 bases, leaving 5 bases between the germline ends. CDR3 length: 13 amino acids. CDR1 is SGDLS and CDR2 is YYNGEE in the germline V gene. The CDR3 loop is CASSVVANYGYTF. DNA of the CDR3: TGTGCCAGCAGCGTAGTGGCCAACTATGGCTACACCTTC.

The chain joins TRBV4-2 to TRBJ1-2; D ambiguous. The length of the CDR3 is 15 residues. Trimming cost V 4 bases and J 2 bases, with 14 bases left between them. The V gene's germline CDR1 is LGHNA and CDR2 YNFKEQ. In DNA, the CDR3 is TGTGCCAGCAGCCGAAGATCAGCAGGAAACTATGGCTACACCTTC. Its translation is CASSRRSAGNYGYTF.

V and J are TRBV19 and TRBJ1-1; 9 nucleotides match TRBD1. Germline assignment: CDR1 LNHDA and CDR2 SQIVND (reference sequence). The junction had 5 bases not matched to a gene; V was cut back by 6 bases and J by 0 bases. The CDR3 covers 15 residues. CDR3 nucleotide sequence: TGTGCCAGTAGGAACGGACAGGGGATGAACACTGAAGCTTTCTTT. Protein sequence: CASRNGQGMNTEAFF.

This sequence joins TRBV29-1 and TRBJ2-3; D not resolved. The CDR3 spans 11 residues. Looked up from germline, CDR1 is SQVTM and CDR2 is ANQGSEA. Trimming cost V 5 bases and J 0 bases, with 3 bases left between them. CDR3 region: CSVSSTDTQYF. In DNA form, the CDR3 reads TGCAGCGTTAGCAGCACAGATACGCAGTATTTT.

CDR3 bases: TGTGCCATCAGTAAGGCGAAGGGACAGACGGTGAATGAGCAGTTCTTC. This encodes CAISKAKGQTVNEQFF. The V gene is TRBV10-3, the J gene TRBJ2-1; 7 bases are a match to TRBD1. The CDR3 is 16 amino acids. Per germline, CDR1 ENHRY and CDR2 SYGVKD. V was clipped by 5 bases and J by 7 bases; unmatched bases: 14.

The chain uses TRBV27 and TRBJ2-2; 10 bases agree with TRBD2. After removal of 3 bases from V and 2 bases from J, the junction contained 12 bases not matched to a gene. CDR3 size: 19 residues. Germline-derived CDR1 and CDR2 are MNHEY and SMNVEV (reference sequence). The CDR3 DNA is TGTGCCAGCAGTTTTATCCCTAGCGGGGGTAACACCAACACCGGGGAGCTGTTTTTT. Its protein is CASSFIPSGGNTNTGELFF.

The genes are TRBV5-1 and TRBJ1-2; tentatively, D is TRBD1 (6 bases). The CDR3 loop spans 14 amino acids. From germline, CDR1 is SGHRS and CDR2 YFSETQ. V lost 0 bases and J 13 bases, leaving 19 bases between the germline ends. CDR3 DNA: TGCGCCAGCAGCTTGGCCGAGGGCAGGGGAGCCTCCACCTTC. It specifies CASSLAEGRGASTF.

The CDR3 DNA follows: TGTGCCAGCAGTTACGAGGGCGGGACCGGGGAGCTGTTTTTT. Translated: CASSYEGGTGELFF. The chain recombines TRBV6-5 with TRBJ2-2, with a possible D match to TRBD2 (5 bases). V was cut by 2 bases and J by 5 bases, with 9 bases left in between. The CDR3 is 14 residues long. CDR1 is MNHEY and CDR2 is SVGAGI in the germline V gene.

The V and J genes are TRBV2 and TRBJ2-1; tentative D call: TRBD2 (7 bases). Trimming took 3 bases from V and 5 from J, leaving 14 bases between them. The germline gives CDR1 SNHLY, CDR2 FYNNEI. The CDR3 totals 15 residues. The CDR3 is CASSDQGRGDNEQFF. The CDR3 nucleotides read TGTGCCAGCAGTGATCAGGGGAGGGGAGACAATGAGCAGTTCTTC.